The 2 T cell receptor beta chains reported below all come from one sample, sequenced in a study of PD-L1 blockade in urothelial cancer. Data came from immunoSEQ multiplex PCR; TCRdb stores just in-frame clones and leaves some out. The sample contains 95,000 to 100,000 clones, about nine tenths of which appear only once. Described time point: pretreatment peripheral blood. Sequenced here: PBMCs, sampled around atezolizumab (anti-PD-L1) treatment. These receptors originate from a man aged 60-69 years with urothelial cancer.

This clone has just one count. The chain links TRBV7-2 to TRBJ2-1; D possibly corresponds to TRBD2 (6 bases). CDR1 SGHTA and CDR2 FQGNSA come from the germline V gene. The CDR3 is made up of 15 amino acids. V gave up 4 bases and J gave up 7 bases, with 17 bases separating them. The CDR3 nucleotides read TGTGCCAGCAGCTCCCGGGACTTGTGGGGAAATGAGCAGTTCTTC. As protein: CASSSRDLWGNEQFF.

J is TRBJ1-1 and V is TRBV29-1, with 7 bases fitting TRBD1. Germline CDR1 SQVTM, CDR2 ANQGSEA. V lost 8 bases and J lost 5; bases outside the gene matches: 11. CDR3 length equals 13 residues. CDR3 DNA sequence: TGCAGCTCGACTCGGACAGGCTCTACTGAAGCTTTCTTT. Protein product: CSSTRTGSTEAFF.